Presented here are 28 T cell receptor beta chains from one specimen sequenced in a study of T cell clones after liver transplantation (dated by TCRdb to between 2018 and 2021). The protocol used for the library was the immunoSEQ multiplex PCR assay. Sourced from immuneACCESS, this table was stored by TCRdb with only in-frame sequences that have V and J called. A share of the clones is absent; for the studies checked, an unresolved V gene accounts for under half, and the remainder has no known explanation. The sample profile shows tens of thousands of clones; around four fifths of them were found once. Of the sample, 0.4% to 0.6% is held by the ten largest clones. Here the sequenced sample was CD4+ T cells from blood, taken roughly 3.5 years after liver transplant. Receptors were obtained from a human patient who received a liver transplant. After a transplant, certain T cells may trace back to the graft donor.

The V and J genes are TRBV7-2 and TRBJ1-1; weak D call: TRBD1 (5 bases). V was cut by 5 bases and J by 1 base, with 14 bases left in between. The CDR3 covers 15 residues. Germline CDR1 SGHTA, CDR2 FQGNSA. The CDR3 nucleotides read TGTGCCAGCAGCCCCCGAGGGGTGGGGAACACTGAAGCTTTCTTT. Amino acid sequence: CASSPRGVGNTEAFF. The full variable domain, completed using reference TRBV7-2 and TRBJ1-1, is GAGVSQSPSNKVTEKGKDVELRCDPISGHTALYWYRQSLGQGLEFLIYFQGNSAPDKSGLPSDRFSAERTGGSVSTLTIQRTQQEDSAVYLCASSPRGVGNTEAFFGQGTRLTVV.

CDR3 in amino acids: CASSPAGRYNEQFF. In DNA, the CDR3 is TGTGCCAGCAGCCCCGCGGGCCGCTACAATGAGCAGTTCTTC. V and J are TRBV28 and TRBJ2-1; maybe TRBD2 (5 bases). The CDR3 loop spans 14 amino acids. Trimming took off 6 bases at V and 3 bases at J, with 12 bases between the two ends. CDR1 MDHEN and CDR2 SYDVKM come from the germline V gene.

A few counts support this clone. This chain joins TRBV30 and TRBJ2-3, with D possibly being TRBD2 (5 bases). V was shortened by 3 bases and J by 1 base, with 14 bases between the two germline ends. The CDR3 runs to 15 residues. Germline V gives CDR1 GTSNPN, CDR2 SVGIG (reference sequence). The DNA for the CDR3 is TGTGCCTGGAGCGGGGATGATAGGGGCACAGATACGCAGTATTTT. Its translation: CAWSGDDRGTDTQYF.

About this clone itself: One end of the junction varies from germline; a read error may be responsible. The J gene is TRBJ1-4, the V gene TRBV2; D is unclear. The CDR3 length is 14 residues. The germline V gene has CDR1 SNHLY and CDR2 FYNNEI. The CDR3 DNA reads TGTGCCAGCAGTGAACGGCGAGGTAATGACAAACTGTTTTTT. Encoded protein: CASSERRGNDKLFF.

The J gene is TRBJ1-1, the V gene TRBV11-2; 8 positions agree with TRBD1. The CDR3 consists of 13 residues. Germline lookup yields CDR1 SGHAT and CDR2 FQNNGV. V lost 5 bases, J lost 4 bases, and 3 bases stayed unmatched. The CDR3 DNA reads TGTGCCAGCAGCGGACAGGGATCCACTGAAGCTTTCTTT. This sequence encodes CASSGQGSTEAFF.

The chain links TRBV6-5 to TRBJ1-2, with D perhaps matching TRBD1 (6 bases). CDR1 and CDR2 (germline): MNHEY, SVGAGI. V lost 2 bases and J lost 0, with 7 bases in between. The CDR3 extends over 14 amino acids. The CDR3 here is CASSYGGPNYGYTF. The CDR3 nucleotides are TGTGCCAGCAGTTACGGGGGGCCTAACTATGGCTACACCTTC.

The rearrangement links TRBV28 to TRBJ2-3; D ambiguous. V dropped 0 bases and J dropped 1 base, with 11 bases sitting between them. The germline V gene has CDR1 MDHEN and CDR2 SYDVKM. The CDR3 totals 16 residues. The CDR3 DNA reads TGTGCCAGCAGTTTATGGTCCGGTAAGCGCACAGATACGCAGTATTTT. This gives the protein CASSLWSGKRTDTQYF. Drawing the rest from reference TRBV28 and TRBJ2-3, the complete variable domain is DVKVTQSSRYLVKRTGEKVFLECVQDMDHENMFWYRQDPGLGLRLIYFSYDVKMKEKGDIPEGYSVSREKKERFSLILESASTNQTSMYLCASSLWSGKRTDTQYFGPGTRLTVL.

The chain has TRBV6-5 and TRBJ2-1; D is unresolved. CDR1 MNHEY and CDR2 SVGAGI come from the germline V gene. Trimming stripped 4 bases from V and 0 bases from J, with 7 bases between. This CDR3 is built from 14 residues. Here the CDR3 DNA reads TGTGCCAGCAGTTCCCATCGCTCCTACAATGAGCAGTTCTTC. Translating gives CASSSHRSYNEQFF.

The CDR3 sequence: CASSTSTGPPYGYTF. Here the CDR3 DNA reads TGTGCCAGTAGTACCTCAACAGGTCCCCCCTATGGCTACACCTTC. J is TRBJ1-2 and V is TRBV19; D is perhaps TRBD1 (5 bases). The CDR3 is 15 amino acids. Germline CDR1 is LNHDA and CDR2 is SQIVND (reference sequence). Trimming removed 4 bases from V and 4 bases from J, with 16 bases in between.

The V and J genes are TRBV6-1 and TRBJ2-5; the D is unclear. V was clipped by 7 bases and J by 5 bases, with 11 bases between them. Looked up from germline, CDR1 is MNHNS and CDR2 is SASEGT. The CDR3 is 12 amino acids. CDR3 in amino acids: CASTLLGETQYF. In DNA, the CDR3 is TGTGCCAGCACCCTTCTTGGGGAGACCCAGTACTTC.

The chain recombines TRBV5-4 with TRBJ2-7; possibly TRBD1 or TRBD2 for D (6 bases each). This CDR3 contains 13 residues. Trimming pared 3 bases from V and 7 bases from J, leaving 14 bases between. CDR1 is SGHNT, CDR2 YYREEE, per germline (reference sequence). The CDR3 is CASSSGGDTEQYF. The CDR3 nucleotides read TGTGCCAGCAGCTCGGGCGGGGACACGGAGCAGTACTTC.

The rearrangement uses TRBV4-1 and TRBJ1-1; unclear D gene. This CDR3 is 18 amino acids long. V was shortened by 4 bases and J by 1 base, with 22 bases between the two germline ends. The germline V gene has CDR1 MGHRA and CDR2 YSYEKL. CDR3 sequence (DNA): TGCGCCAGCAGCCTCTCCGATATAATGCGGGATTCGAACACTGAAGCTTTCTTT. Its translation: CASSLSDIMRDSNTEAFF.

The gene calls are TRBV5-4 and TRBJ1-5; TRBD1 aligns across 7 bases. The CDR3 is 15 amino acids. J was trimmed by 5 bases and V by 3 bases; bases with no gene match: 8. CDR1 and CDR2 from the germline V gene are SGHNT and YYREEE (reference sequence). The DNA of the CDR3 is TGTGCCAGCAGCTGGGGGGGACAGCCGGATCAGCCCCAGCATTTT. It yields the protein CASSWGGQPDQPQHF.

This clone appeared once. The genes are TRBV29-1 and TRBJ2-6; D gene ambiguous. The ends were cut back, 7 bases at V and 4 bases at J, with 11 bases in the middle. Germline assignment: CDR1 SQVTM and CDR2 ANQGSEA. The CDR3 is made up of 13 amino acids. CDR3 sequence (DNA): TGCAGCGCCTCTTCTCCCGGGGCCAACGTCCTGACTTTC. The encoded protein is CSASSPGANVLTF.

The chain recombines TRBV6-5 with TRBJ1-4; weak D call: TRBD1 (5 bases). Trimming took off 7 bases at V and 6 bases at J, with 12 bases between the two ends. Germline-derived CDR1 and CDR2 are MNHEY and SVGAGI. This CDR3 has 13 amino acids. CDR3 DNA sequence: TGTGCCAGCAAGAAGGGGAGTTATGAAAAACTGTTTTTT. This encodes CASKKGSYEKLFF.

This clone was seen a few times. CDR3 sequence reads: CASSSTLNTEAFF. CDR3 nucleotides: TGTGCCAGCAGCTCGACGCTGAACACTGAAGCTTTCTTT. The J gene is TRBJ1-1, the V gene TRBV11-2, with D unclear. The ends were cut back, 4 bases at V and 0 bases at J, with 6 bases in the middle. This CDR3 spans 13 amino acids. Per the germline V gene, CDR1 is SGHAT and CDR2 is FQNNGV.

CDR3 DNA: TGTGCCAGCAGCCCCGATCCGGGTCTTCGGGGCACAGATACGCAGTATTTT. This translates into CASSPDPGLRGTDTQYF. The genes are TRBV4-2 and TRBJ2-3; no reliable D call. The CDR3 runs 17 residues. The V end was cut by 4 bases, the J end by 1 base, with 18 bases between. Germline V gene lookup returns CDR1 LGHNA and CDR2 YNFKEQ.

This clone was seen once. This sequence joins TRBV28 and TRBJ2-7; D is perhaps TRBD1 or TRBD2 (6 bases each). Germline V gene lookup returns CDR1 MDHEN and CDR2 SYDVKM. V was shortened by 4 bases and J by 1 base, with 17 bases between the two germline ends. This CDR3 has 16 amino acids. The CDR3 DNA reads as TGTGCCAGCAGTTCCTCTAGCGTCCAGGGGTCCTACGAGCAGTACTTC. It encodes CASSSSSVQGSYEQYF.

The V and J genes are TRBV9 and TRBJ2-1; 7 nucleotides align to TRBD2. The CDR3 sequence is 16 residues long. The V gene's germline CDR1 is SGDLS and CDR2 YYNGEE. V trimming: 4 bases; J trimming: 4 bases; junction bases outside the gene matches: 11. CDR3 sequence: CASSPQGLQSYNEQFF. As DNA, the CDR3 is TGTGCCAGCAGCCCCCAGGGACTACAATCGTACAATGAGCAGTTCTTC.

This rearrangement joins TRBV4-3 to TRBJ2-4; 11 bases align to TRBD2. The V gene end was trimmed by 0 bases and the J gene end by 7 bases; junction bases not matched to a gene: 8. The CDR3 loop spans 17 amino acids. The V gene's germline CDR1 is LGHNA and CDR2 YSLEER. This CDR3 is CASSQEIAGGQRNIQYF. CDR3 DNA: TGCGCCAGCAGCCAAGAGATAGCGGGAGGGCAGAGGAACATTCAGTACTTC.

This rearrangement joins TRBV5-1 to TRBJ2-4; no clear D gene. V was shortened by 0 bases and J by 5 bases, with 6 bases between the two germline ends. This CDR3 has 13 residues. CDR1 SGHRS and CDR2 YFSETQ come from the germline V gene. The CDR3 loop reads CASSLGPENIQYF. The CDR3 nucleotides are TGCGCCAGCAGCTTGGGGCCCGAAAACATTCAGTACTTC. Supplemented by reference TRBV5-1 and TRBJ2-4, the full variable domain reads KAGVTQTPRYLIKTRGQQVTLSCSPISGHRSVSWYQQTPGQGLQFLFEYFSETQRNKGNFPGRFSGRQFSNSRSEMNVSTLELGDSALYLCASSLGPENIQYFGAGTRLSVL.

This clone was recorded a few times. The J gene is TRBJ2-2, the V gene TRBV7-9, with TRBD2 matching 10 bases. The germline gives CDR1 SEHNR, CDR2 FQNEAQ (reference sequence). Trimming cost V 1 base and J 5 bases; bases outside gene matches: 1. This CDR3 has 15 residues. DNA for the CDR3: TGTGCCAGCAGCTTAGTTAGCGGGAGGACCGGGGAGCTGTTTTTT. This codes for CASSLVSGRTGELFF.

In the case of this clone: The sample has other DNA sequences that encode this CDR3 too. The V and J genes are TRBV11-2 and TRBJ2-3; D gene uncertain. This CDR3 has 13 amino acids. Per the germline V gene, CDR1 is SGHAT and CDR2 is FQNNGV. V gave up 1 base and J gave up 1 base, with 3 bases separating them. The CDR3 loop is CASSLGGTDTQYF. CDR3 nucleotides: TGTGCCAGCAGCTTAGGGGGCACAGATACGCAGTATTTT.

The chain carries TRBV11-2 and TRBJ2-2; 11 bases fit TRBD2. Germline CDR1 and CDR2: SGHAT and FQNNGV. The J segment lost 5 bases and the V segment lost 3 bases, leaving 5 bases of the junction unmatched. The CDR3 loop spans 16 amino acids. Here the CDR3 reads CASSFTSGSRTGELFF. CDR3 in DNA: TGTGCCAGCAGCTTTACTAGCGGGAGCCGGACCGGGGAGCTGTTTTTT. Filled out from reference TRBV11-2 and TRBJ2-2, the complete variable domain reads EAGVAQSPRYKIIEKRQSVAFWCNPISGHATLYWYQQILGQGPKLLIQFQNNGVVDDSQLPKDRFSAERLKGVDSTLKIQPAKLEDSAVYLCASSFTSGSRTGELFFGEGSRLTVL.

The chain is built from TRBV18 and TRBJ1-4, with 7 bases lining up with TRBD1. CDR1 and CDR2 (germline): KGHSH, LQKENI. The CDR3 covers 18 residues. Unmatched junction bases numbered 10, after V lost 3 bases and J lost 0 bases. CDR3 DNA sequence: TGTGCCAGCTCACCTTCCAGGGGGAGAGCGACAACTAATGAAAAACTGTTTTTT. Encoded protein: CASSPSRGRATTNEKLFF.

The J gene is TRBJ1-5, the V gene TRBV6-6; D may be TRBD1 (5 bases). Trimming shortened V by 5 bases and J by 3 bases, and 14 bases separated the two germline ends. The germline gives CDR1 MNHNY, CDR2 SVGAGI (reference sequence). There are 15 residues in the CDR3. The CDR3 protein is CASSRTTTINQPQHF. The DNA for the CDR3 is TGTGCCAGCAGTAGGACAACCACCATCAATCAGCCCCAGCATTTT.

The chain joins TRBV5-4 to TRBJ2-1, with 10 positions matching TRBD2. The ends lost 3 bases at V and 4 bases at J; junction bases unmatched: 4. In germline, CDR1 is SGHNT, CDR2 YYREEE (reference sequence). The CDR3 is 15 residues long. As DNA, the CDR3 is TGTGCCAGCAGCTCCGGGACTAGCGAGTACAATGAGCAGTTCTTC. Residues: CASSSGTSEYNEQFF.

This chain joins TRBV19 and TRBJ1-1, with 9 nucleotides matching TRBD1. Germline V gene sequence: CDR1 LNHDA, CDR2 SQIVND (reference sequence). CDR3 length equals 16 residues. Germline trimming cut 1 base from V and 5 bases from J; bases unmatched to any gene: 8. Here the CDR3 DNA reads TGTGCCAGTAGTATAGGTAGGCGGACAGGGGTTACTGAAGCTTTCTTT. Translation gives CASSIGRRTGVTEAFF.